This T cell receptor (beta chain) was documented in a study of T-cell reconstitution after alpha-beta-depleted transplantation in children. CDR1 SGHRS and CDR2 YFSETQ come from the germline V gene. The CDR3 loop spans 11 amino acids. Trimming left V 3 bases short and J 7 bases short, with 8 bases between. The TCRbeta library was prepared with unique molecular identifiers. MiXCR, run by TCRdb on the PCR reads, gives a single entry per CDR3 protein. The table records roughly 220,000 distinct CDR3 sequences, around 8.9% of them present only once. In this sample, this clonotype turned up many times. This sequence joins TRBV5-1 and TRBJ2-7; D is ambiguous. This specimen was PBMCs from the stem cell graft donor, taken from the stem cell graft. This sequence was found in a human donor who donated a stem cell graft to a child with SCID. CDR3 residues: CASSYNKEQYF. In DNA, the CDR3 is TGCGCCAGCAGCTATAACAAAGAGCAGTACTTC.